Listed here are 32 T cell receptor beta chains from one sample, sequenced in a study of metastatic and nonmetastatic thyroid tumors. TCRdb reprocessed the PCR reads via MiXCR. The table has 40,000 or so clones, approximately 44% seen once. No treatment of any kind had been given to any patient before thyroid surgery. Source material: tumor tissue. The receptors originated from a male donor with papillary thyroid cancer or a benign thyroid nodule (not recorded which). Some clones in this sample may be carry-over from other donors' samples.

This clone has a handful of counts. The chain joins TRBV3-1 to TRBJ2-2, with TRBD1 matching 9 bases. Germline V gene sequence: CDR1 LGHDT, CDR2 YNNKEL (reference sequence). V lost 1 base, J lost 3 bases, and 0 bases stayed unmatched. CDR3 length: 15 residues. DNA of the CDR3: TGTGCCAGCAGCCAAGGGGACAGGGACACCGGGGAGCTGTTTTTT. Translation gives CASSQGDRDTGELFF.

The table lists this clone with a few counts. The CDR3 coding sequence is TGTGCCAGCCTGGGAAGGATGGGGACCGGGGAGCTGTTTTTT. This sequence encodes CASLGRMGTGELFF. The rearrangement joins TRBV6-2 or TRBV6-3 to TRBJ2-2; D not certain. CDR3 length: 14 residues. Germline assignment: CDR1 MNHEY and CDR2 SVGEGT. The V end lost 8 bases, the J end lost 5 bases, and 15 bases lay between the germline ends.

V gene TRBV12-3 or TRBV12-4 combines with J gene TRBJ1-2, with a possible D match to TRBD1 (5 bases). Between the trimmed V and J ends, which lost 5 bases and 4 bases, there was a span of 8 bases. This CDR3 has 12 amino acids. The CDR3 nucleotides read TGTGCCAGCAGTCCCGGGGCCTATGGCTACACCTTC. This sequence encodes CASSPGAYGYTF.

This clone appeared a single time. Here the CDR3 DNA reads TGTGCCTGGAGCGCCTACCGGGACAGGGGGTTCAAAAACTCTGGAAACACCATATATTTT. Its protein product is CAWSAYRDRGFKNSGNTIYF. This chain joins TRBV30 and TRBJ1-3, with 11 bases matching TRBD1. The germline V gene encodes CDR1 GTSNPN and CDR2 SVGIG (reference sequence). This CDR3 has 20 amino acids. With 3 bases clipped from V and 0 bases from J, the junction kept 16 bases outside the gene matches.

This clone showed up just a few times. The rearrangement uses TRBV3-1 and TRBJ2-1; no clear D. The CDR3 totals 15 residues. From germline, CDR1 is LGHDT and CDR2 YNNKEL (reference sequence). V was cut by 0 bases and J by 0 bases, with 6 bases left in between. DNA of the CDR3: TGTGCCAGCAGCCAAGACCCAAGCTCCTACAATGAGCAGTTCTTC. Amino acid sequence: CASSQDPSSYNEQFF.

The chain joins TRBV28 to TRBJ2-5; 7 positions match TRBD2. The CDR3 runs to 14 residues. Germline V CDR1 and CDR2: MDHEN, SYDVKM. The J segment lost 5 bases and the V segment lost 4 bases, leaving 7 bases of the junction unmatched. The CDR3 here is CASSSQRGGETQYF. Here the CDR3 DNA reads TGTGCCAGCAGTTCCCAGCGGGGAGGGGAGACCCAGTACTTC.

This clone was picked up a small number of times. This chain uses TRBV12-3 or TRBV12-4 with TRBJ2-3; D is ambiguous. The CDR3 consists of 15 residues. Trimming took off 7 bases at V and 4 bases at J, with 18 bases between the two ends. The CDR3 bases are TGTGCCAGCACCCGCCCGGGCTATGAGTCAGATACGCAGTATTTT. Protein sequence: CASTRPGYESDTQYF.

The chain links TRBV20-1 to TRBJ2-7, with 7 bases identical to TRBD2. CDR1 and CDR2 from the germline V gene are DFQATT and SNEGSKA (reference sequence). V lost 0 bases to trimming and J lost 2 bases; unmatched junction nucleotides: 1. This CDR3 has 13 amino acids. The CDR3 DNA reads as TGCAGTGCTAGAGAGGGGGGGACCTACGAGCAGTACTTC. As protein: CSAREGGTYEQYF.

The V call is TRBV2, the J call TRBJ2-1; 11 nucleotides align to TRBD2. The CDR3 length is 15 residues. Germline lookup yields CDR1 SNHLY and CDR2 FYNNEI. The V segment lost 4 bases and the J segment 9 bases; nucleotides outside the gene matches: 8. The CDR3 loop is CASSGLSGGAVEQFF. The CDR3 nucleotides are TGTGCCAGCAGTGGACTTAGCGGGGGGGCCGTTGAGCAGTTCTTC.

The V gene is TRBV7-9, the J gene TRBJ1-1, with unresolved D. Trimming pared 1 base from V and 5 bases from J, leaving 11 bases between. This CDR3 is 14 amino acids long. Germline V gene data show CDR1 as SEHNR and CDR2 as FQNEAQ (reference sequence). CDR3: CASSLGTLDTEAFF. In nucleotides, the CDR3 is TGTGCCAGCAGCTTAGGGACGCTAGATACTGAAGCTTTCTTT. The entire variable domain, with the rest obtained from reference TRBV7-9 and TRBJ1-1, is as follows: DTGVSQNPRHKITKRGQNVTFRCDPISEHNRLYWYRQTLGQGPEFLTYFQNEAQLEKSRLLSDRFSAERPKGSFSTLEIQRTEQGDSAMYLCASSLGTLDTEAFFGQGTRLTVV.

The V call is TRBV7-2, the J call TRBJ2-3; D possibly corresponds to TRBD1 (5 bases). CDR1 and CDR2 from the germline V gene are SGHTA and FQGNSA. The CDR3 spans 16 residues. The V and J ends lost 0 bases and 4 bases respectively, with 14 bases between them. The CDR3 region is CASSLAPGLGSDTQYF. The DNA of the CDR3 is TGTGCCAGCAGCTTAGCCCCAGGGTTAGGGTCAGATACGCAGTATTTT.

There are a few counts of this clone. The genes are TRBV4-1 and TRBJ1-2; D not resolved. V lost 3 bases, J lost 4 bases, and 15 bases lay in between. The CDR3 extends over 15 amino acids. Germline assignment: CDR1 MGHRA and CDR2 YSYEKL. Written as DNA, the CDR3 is TGCGCCAGCAGCCAGAGTTGGACGGAGATCTATGGCTACACCTTC. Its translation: CASSQSWTEIYGYTF.

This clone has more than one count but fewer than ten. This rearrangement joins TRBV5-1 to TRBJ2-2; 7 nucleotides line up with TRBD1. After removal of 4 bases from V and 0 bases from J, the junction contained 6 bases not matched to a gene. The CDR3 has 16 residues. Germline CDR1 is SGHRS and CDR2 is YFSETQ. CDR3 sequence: CASSDRDPPNTGELFF. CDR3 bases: TGCGCCAGCAGCGACAGGGATCCCCCGAACACCGGGGAGCTGTTTTTT.

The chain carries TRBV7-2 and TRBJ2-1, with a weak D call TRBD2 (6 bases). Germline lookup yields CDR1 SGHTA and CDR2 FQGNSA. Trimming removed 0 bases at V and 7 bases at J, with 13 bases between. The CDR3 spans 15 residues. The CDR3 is CASSLALEGTNEQFF. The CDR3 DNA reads TGTGCCAGCAGCTTAGCACTGGAGGGTACTAATGAGCAGTTCTTC.

CDR3: CASSYNFEQYF. DNA of the CDR3: TGCGCCAGCAGCTACAACTTTGAGCAGTACTTC. The rearrangement uses TRBV5-1 and TRBJ2-7; D unresolved. CDR1 SGHRS and CDR2 YFSETQ come from the germline V gene. This CDR3 region has 11 residues. The V and J ends lost 3 bases and 7 bases respectively, with 8 bases between them.

The CDR3 loop is CSAPPTGLTTYEQYF. The CDR3 nucleotides are TGCAGTGCCCCGCCTACAGGACTCACCACCTACGAGCAGTACTTC. The gene calls are TRBV20-1 and TRBJ2-7; D could derive from TRBD1 or TRBD2 (5 bases each). The germline CDR1 and CDR2 sequences are DFQATT and SNEGSKA (reference sequence). The CDR3 length is 15 residues. V gave up 6 bases and J gave up 2 bases, with 20 bases separating them.

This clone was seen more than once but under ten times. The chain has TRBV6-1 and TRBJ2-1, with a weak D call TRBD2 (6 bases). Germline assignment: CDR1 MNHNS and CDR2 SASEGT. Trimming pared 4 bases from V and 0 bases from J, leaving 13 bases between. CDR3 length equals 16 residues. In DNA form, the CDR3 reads TGTGCCAGCAGTGCTATCGGGGGAAGCTCCTACAATGAGCAGTTCTTC. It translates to CASSAIGGSSYNEQFF.

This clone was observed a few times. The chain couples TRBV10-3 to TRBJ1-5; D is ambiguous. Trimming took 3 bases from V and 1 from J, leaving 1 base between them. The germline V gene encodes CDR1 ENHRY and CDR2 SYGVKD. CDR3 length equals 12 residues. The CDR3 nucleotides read TGTGCCATCAGTGACAGCAATCAGCCCCAGCATTTT. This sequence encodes CAISDSNQPQHF.

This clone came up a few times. The CDR3 is CASSPGQGTNGYTF. The DNA of the CDR3 is TGTGCCAGCAGTCCTGGACAGGGGACGAACGGCTACACCTTC. The chain couples TRBV6-1 to TRBJ1-2; 9 nucleotides agree with TRBD1. CDR1 and CDR2 (germline): MNHNS, SASEGT. V lost 5 bases to trimming and J lost 8 bases; unmatched junction nucleotides: 9. This CDR3 is 14 amino acids long.

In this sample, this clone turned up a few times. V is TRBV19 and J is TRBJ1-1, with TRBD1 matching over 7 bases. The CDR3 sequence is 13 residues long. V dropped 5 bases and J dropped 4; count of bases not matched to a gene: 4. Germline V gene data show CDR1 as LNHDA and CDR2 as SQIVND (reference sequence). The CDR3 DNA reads TGTGCCAGTAGTTTACAGGGGAGCACTGAAGCTTTCTTT. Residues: CASSLQGSTEAFF.

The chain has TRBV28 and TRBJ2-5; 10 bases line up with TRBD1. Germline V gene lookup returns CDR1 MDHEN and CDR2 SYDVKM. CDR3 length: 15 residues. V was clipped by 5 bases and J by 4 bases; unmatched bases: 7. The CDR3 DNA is TGTGCCAGCAGTACCCCGGGACAGGGGCTAGAGACCCAGTACTTC. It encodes CASSTPGQGLETQYF.

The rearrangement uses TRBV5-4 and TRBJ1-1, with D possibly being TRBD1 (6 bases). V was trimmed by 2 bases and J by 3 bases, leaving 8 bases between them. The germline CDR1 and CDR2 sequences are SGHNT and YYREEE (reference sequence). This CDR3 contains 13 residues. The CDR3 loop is CASSFEGDTEAFF. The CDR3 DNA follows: TGTGCCAGCAGCTTTGAGGGGGACACTGAAGCTTTCTTT.

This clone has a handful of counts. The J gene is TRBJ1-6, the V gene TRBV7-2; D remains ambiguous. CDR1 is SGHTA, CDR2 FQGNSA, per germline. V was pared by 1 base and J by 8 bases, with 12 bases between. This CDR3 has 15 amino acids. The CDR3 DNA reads TGTGCCAGCAGCTTAGGTTGGGGTGGGGATTCACCCCTCCACTTT. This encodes CASSLGWGGDSPLHF.

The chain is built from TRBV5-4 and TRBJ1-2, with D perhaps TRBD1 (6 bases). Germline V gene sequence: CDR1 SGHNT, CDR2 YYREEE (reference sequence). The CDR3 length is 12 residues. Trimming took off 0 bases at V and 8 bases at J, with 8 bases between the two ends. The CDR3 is CASSLDREGYTF. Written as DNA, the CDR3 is TGTGCCAGCAGCTTGGACAGGGAAGGCTACACCTTC.

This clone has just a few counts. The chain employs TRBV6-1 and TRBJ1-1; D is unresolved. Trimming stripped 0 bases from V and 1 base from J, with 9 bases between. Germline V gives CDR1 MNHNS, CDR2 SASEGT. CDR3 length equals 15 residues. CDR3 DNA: TGTGCCAGCAGTGAAGCCCGAAATTCGAACACTGAAGCTTTCTTT. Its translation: CASSEARNSNTEAFF.

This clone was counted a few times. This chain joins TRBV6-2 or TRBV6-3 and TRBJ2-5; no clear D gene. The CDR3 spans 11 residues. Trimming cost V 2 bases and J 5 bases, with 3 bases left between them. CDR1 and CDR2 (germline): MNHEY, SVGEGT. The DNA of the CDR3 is TGTGCCAGCAGTTACGCGGAGACCCAGTACTTC. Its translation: CASSYAETQYF.

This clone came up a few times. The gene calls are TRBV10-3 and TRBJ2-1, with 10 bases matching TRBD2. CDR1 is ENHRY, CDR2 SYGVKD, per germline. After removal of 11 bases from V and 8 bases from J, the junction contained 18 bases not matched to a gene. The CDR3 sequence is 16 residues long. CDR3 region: CASSGATSGTGDEQFF. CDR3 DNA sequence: TGTGCCTCCTCAGGTGCCACTAGCGGGACTGGGGATGAGCAGTTCTTC.

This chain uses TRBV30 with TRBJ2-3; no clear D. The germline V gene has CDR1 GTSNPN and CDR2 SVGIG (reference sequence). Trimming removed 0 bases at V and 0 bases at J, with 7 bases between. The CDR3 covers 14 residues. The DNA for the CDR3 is TGTGCCTGGAGTGTAATAGGTAGCACAGATACGCAGTATTTT. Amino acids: CAWSVIGSTDTQYF. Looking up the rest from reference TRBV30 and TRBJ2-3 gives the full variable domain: SQTIHQWPATLVQPVGSPLSLECTVEGTSNPNLYWYRQAAGRGLQLLFYSVGIGQISSEVPQNLSASRPQDRQFILSSKKLLLSDSGFYLCAWSVIGSTDTQYFGPGTRLTVL.

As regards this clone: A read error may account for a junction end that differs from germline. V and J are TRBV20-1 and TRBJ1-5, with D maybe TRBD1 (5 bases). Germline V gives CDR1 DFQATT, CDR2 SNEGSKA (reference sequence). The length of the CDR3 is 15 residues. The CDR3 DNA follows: TGCAGTGCCAGAGAGTCCAGGGCCGGAAATCAGCCCCAGCATTTT. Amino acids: CSARESRAGNQPQHF.

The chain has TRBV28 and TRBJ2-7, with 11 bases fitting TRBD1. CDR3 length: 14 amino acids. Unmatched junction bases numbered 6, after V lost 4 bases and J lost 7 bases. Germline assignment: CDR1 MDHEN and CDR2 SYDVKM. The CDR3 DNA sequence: TGTGCCAGCAGTTCCCCGGACAGGGGGCCTGAGCAGTACTTC. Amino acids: CASSSPDRGPEQYF.

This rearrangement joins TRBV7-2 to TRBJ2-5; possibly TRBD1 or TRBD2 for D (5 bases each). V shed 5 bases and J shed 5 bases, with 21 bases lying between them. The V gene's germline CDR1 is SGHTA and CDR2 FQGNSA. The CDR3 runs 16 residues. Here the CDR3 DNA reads TGTGCCAGCAGCCTCCACATGGGGACGGTTTCGGAGACCCAGTACTTC. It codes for CASSLHMGTVSETQYF.

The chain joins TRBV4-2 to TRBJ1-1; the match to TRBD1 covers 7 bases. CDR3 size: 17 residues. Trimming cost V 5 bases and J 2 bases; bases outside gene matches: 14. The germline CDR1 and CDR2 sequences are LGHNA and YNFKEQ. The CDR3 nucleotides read TGTGCCAGCAGCACCGACAGGGCCACAGACGGAAACACTGAAGCTTTCTTT. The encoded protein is CASSTDRATDGNTEAFF.